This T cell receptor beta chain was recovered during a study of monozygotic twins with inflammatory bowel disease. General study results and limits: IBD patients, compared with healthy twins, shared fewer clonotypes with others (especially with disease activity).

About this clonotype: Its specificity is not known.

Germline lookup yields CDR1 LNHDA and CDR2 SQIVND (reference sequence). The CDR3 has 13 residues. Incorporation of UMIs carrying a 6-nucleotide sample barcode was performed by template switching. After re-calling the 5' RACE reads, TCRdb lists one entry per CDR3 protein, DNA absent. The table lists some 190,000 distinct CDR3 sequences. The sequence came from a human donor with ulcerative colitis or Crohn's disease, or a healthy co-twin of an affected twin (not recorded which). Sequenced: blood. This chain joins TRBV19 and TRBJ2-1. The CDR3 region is CASSGMPYNEQFF.